The sequence of this T cell receptor (beta chain) was determined in a study of cytomegalovirus exposure and HLA in healthy donors. Whole-study results and caveats: Later analysis showed most CMV-associated TCR beta chains appearing HLA-restricted.

This CDR3 region has 13 residues. CDR1 is PRHDT, CDR2 FYEKMQ, per germline (reference sequence). V was pared by 3 bases and J by 4 bases, with 2 bases of the junction left unmatched. Primers: 60 Vbeta forward and 13 Jbeta reverse. TCRdb's table, derived via immunoSEQ multiplex PCR, lists solely in-frame clones and lacks some. The top ten clones hold less than 1.5% of a sample with 140,000 or so clones, 80% of them seen once. Worth noting for this clone: The antigen is undetermined.

The specimen was PBMCs. The J gene is TRBJ1-2, the V gene TRBV13; 7 bases match TRBD1. This clonotype originated in a female donor in good health and CMV-seronegative. In nucleotides, the CDR3 is TGTGCCAGCAGCTTTACAGGGGCCTATGGCTACACCTTC. It is translated as CASSFTGAYGYTF.